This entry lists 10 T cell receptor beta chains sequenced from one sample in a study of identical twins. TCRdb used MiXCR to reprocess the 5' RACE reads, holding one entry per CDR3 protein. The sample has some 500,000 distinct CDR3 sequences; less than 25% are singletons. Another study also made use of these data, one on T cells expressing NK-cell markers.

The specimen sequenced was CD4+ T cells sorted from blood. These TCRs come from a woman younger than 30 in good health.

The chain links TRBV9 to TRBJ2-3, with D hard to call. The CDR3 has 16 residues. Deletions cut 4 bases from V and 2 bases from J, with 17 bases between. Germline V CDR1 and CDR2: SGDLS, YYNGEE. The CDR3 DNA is TGTGCCAGCAGCCATAGTGCGGCTATTATCACAGATACGCAGTATTTT. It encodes CASSHSAAIITDTQYF.

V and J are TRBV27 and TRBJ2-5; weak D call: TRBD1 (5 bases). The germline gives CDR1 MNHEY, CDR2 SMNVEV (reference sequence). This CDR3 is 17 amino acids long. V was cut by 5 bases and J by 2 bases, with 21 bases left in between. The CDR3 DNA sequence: TGTGCCAGCAGTCCCTACTCCCGAAAGGACATACAAGAGACCCAGTACTTC. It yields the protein CASSPYSRKDIQETQYF.

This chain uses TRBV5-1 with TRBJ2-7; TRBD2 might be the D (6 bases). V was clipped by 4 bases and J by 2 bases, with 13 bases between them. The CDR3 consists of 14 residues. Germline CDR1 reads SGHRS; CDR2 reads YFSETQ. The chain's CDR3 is CASSIAGSTYEQYF. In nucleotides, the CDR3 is TGCGCCAGCAGCATCGCGGGATCCACCTACGAGCAGTACTTC. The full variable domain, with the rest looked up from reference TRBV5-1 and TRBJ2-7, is KAGVTQTPRYLIKTRGQQVTLSCSPISGHRSVSWYQQTPGQGLQFLFEYFSETQRNKGNFPGRFSGRQFSNSRSEMNVSTLELGDSALYLCASSIAGSTYEQYFGPGTRLTVT.

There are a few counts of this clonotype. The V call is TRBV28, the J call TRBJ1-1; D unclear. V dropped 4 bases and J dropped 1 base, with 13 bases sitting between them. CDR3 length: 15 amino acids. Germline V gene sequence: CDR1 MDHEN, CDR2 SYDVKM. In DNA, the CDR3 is TGTGCCAGCAGTTCCCCTTTTCCCCAGAACACTGAAGCTTTCTTT. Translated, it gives CASSSPFPQNTEAFF.

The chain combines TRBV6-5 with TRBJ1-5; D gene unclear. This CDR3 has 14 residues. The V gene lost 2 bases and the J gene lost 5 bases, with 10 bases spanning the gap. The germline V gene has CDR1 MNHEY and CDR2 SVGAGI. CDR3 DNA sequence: TGTGCCAGCAGTTACCTCAGTTTGCATCAGCCCCAGCATTTT. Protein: CASSYLSLHQPQHF.

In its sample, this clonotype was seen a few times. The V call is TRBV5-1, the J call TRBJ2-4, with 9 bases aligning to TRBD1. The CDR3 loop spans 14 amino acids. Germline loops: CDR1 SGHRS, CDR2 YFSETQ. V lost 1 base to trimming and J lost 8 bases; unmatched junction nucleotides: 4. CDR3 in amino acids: CASSLRTGEDIQYF. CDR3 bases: TGCGCCAGCAGCTTGAGGACAGGGGAGGACATTCAGTACTTC.

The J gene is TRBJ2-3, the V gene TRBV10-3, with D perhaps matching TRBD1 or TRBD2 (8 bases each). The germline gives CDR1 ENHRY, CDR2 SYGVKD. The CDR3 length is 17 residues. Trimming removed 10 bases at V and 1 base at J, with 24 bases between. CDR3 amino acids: CATGGGLGTGGTDTQYF. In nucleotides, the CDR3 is TGTGCCACCGGGGGGGGGTTGGGGACAGGCGGCACAGATACGCAGTATTTT.

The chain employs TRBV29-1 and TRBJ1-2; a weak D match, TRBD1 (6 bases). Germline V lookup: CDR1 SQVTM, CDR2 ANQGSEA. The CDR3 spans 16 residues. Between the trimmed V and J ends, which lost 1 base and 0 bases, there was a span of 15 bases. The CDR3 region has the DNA TGCAGCGTTGAAGCCCTGCGGCAGGGGTCTAACTATGGCTACACCTTC. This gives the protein CSVEALRQGSNYGYTF.

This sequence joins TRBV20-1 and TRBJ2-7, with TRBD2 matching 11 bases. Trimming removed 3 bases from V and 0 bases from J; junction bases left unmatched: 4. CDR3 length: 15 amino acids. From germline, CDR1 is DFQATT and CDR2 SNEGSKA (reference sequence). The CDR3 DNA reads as TGCAGTGCTAGGGGACTAGCGGCGAGCTCCTACGAGCAGTACTTC. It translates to CSARGLAASSYEQYF.

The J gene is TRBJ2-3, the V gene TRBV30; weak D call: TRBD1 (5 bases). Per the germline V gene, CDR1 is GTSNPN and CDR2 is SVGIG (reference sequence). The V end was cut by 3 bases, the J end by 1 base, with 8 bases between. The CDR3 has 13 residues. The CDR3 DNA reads TGTGCCTGGAGCATACAGGGCACAGATACGCAGTATTTT. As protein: CAWSIQGTDTQYF.